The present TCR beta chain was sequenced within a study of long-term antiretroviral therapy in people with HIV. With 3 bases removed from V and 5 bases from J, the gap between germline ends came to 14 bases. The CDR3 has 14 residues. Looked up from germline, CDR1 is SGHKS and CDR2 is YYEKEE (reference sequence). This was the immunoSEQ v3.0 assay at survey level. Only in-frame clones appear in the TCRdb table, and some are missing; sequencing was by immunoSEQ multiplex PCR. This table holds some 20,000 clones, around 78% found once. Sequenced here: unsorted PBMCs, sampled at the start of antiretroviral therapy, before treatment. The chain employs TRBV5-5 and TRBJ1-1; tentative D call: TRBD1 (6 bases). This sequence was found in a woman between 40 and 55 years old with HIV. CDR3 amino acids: CASSSQGGGTEAFF. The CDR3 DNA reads TGTGCCAGCAGCTCTCAGGGAGGGGGGACTGAAGCTTTCTTT. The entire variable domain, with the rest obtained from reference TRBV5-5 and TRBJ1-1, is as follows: DAGVTQSPTHLIKTRGQQVTLRCSPISGHKSVSWYQQVLGQGPQFIFQYYEKEERGRGNFPDRFSARQFPNYSSELNVNALLLGDSALYLCASSSQGGGTEAFFGQGTRLTVV.